The 12 T cell receptor beta chains given below trace back to one sample, sequenced in a study of metastatic and nonmetastatic thyroid tumors. MiXCR re-clonotyped the PCR reads for TCRdb. The sample consists of roughly 63,000 clones, roughly 17% of them appearing once. Until they underwent thyroid surgery, no patient had received any treatment. Sequenced sample: blood. All receptors come from a male donor with papillary thyroid cancer or a benign thyroid nodule (not recorded which). Some clones in this sample may be carry-over from other donors' samples.

This rearrangement joins TRBV12-3 or TRBV12-4 to TRBJ2-3; D is uncertain. There are 14 residues in the CDR3. Trimming stripped 7 bases from V and 7 bases from J, with 18 bases between. Written as DNA, the CDR3 is TGTGCCAGCATTTCAAGCTCCATGGGTTATACGCAGTATTTT. It specifies CASISSSMGYTQYF.

This clone was picked up many times. A much larger clone is a single base away; this may be a read error. J is TRBJ2-7 and V is TRBV2; a weak D match, TRBD2 (5 bases). Trimming stripped 7 bases from V and 3 bases from J, with 7 bases between. The CDR3 runs 11 residues. The germline gives CDR1 SNHLY, CDR2 FYNNEI. The CDR3 region is CASTRDYEQYF. Written as DNA, the CDR3 is TGTGCCAGCACGAGGGACTACGAGCAGTACTTC. Combining the CDR3 with reference TRBV2 and TRBJ2-7 gives the whole variable domain EPEVTQTPSHQVTQMGQEVILRCVPISNHLYFYWYRQILGQKVEFLVSFYNNEISEKSEIFDDQFSVERPDGSNFTLKIRSTKLEDSAMYFCASTRDYEQYFGPGTRLTVT.

The table lists this clone with many counts. V usage is TRBV5-1 and J usage is TRBJ1-4; no firm D call. CDR1 is SGHRS and CDR2 is YFSETQ in the germline V gene. The CDR3 spans 13 residues. V gave up 4 bases and J gave up 4 bases, with 8 bases separating them. The CDR3 DNA follows: TGCGCCAGCAGCCCCTCCCATAATGAAAAACTGTTTTTT. Its protein product is CASSPSHNEKLFF.

This clone was found many times. This CDR3 is also generated by other DNA sequences in the sample. This rearrangement joins TRBV9 to TRBJ1-3; D is ambiguous. The V and J ends lost 0 bases and 11 bases respectively, with 15 bases between them. This CDR3 comprises 14 residues. CDR1 and CDR2 from the germline V gene are SGDLS and YYNGEE. The CDR3 reads CASSVGEGTAAIYF. The CDR3 DNA reads TGTGCCAGCAGCGTAGGTGAGGGAACGGCTGCCATATATTTT.

This clone was recorded at least ten times. The sample has other DNA sequences that encode this CDR3 too. The V call is TRBV19, the J call TRBJ2-4, with D unclear. Germline loops: CDR1 LNHDA, CDR2 SQIVND (reference sequence). This CDR3 has 16 amino acids. Trimming left V 1 base short and J 1 base short, with 11 bases between. CDR3 amino acids: CASSIVTSLAKNIQYF. The CDR3, as DNA: TGTGCCAGTAGTATAGTTACCTCGTTGGCCAAAAACATTCAGTACTTC.

This clone appeared a few times. The chain has TRBV6-1 and TRBJ1-4; no clear D gene. Trimming pared 3 bases from V and 8 bases from J, leaving 10 bases between. CDR1 MNHNS and CDR2 SASEGT come from the germline V gene. The CDR3 runs 13 residues. CDR3 residues: CASSESEGEKLFF. DNA for the CDR3: TGTGCCAGCAGTGAGTCGGAAGGAGAAAAACTGTTTTTT.

This clone was observed many times. This chain connects TRBV20-1 to TRBJ2-7; 14 bases match TRBD2. V lost 6 bases, J lost 4 bases, and 11 bases stayed unmatched. The CDR3 extends over 16 amino acids. CDR1 is DFQATT, CDR2 SNEGSKA, per germline (reference sequence). DNA for the CDR3: TGCAGTGCGGTTCCGGGACTAGCGGGAGCAAGGTACGAGCAGTACGTC. It codes for CSAVPGLAGARYEQYV.

The table lists this clone with many counts. J is TRBJ1-1 and V is TRBV20-1; the D gene is possibly TRBD1 (6 bases). Germline V gene data show CDR1 as DFQATT and CDR2 as SNEGSKA (reference sequence). This CDR3 has 15 amino acids. V was cut by 5 bases and J by 1 base, with 17 bases left in between. In nucleotides, the CDR3 is TGCAGTGCTCCCCCAGGGGTGGGAAAGAACACTGAAGCTTTCTTT. Protein product: CSAPPGVGKNTEAFF.

This clone came up many times. CDR3 region: CATSRSEGTVRRNQPQHF. CDR3 coding DNA: TGTGCCACCAGCAGAAGTGAAGGGACGGTCCGGCGGAATCAGCCCCAGCATTTT. The chain carries TRBV15 and TRBJ1-5, with D possibly being TRBD1 (5 bases). CDR3 length: 18 amino acids. Deletions cut 2 bases from V and 4 bases from J, with 21 bases between. Germline CDR1 reads LNHNV; CDR2 reads YYDKDF (reference sequence).

This clone was observed at least ten times. This sample also contains other DNA sequences that code for the same CDR3. The V and J genes are TRBV2 and TRBJ2-6; TRBD1 matches at 9 bases. With V trimmed by 4 bases and J by 4 bases, 5 bases remained unmatched. Germline V gene data show CDR1 as SNHLY and CDR2 as FYNNEI. CDR3 size: 16 residues. The CDR3 DNA follows: TGTGCCAGCAGTGCCGGACAGGGGTCAGGGGCCAACGTCCTGACTTTC. Amino acid sequence: CASSAGQGSGANVLTF.

This clone was counted ten times or more. The chain combines TRBV7-2 with TRBJ2-1, with D unclear. The V end was cut by 5 bases, the J end by 1 base, with 9 bases between. The germline gives CDR1 SGHTA, CDR2 FQGNSA. The CDR3 is 14 residues long. CDR3 loop: CASSPPGSYNEQFF. The CDR3 nucleotides are TGTGCCAGCAGCCCGCCCGGGTCCTACAATGAGCAGTTCTTC. Full variable domain (rest looked up from reference TRBV7-2 and TRBJ2-1): GAGVSQSPSNKVTEKGKDVELRCDPISGHTALYWYRQSLGQGLEFLIYFQGNSAPDKSGLPSDRFSAERTGGSVSTLTIQRTQQEDSAVYLCASSPPGSYNEQFFGPGTRLTVL.

A note on this clone: This could be a read error, since a much larger clone is one nucleotide away. The chain carries TRBV6-2 or TRBV6-3 and TRBJ2-5; D is unresolved. There are 16 residues in the CDR3. The V end lost 2 bases, the J end lost 5 bases, and 18 bases lay between the germline ends. CDR1 MNHEY and CDR2 SVGEGT come from the germline V gene. CDR3 in amino acids: CASSYGRSSRGETQYF. The CDR3 DNA follows: TGTGCCAGCAGTTACGGTAGGTCTAGTCGTGGTGAGACCCAGTACTTC.